The TCR beta chain under discussion was sequenced for a study of TIL therapy for anti-PD-1-resistant metastatic lung cancer. Study as a whole: Median patient age was nearly 55, ranging roughly 38-85 years. Tumors carried a median about 1.5 non-synonymous mutations per megabase.

A note on this clone: Its target is unknown.

This sample's time point: pre-treatment sample, taken before nivolumab and TIL therapy. Adults with stage 4 NSCLC were enrolled in a phase I trial. The libraries were made with immunoSEQ v3. The method was immunoSEQ multiplex PCR; TCRdb's version includes in-frame clones alone and lacks a portion of them. The sample has 60,000 or so clones, approximately 69% seen once. Study-wide results and limits: Patients were highly selected, enriched for treatment-naive, never-smoker and oncogene-addicted cases.

Looked up from germline, CDR1 is MNHEY and CDR2 is SVGAGI. V lost 7 bases to trimming and J lost 5 bases; unmatched junction nucleotides: 4. This CDR3 is built from 12 residues. Sequencing used blood, obtained at baseline. The receptor was derived from a person aged 25 to 80 with non-small cell lung cancer. This chain links TRBV6-5 with TRBJ1-2; the match to TRBD1 covers 7 bases. CDR3 nucleotide sequence: TGTGCCAGCATGGGGACAGATTATGGCTACACCTTC. It codes for CASMGTDYGYTF.